Listed below are T cell receptor beta chains from one sample, sequenced in a study of T cells in Graves' hyperthyroidism and ophthalmopathy. TCRdb redid the calling of the multiplex PCR reads with MiXCR, one entry per CDR3 protein. The sample consists of approximately 740,000 distinct CDR3 sequences, around 13% of them appearing once. Sequences were obtained from blood. The receptors here all came from a woman in her late teens or twenties with Graves' hyperthyroidism. The CDR3 runs from the conserved cysteine through the conserved F or W. A D gene is named only where the DNA matches it firmly. The size entry is marked missing in some rows and otherwise reads once, few, many or a size class.

J gene | V gene | CDR3 length | clone size | D gene | CDR3 DNA | CDR3 protein
TRBJ2-7 | TRBV20-1 | 14 | many | TRBD2 | TGCAGTGCTCCCCCACTAGCGGTCGGGTACGAGCAGTACTTC | CSAPPLAVGYEQYF
TRBJ2-5 | TRBV6-1 | 15 | . | TRBD2 | TGTGCCAGCAGTCAGCGGGAGGACGGTGGGGAGACCCAGTACTTC | CASSQREDGGETQYF
TRBJ2-1 | TRBV7-9 | 15 | many | . | TGTGCCAGCAGACGCAGCGGAGGCCCTTACAATGAGCAGTTCTTC | CASRRSGGPYNEQFF
TRBJ2-5 | TRBV7-9 | 16 | many | TRBD2 | TGTGCCAGCAGCGAAAGGACTAGCGGGGGGCGAGAGACCCAGTACTTC | CASSERTSGGRETQYF
TRBJ2-7 | TRBV28 | 17 | many | TRBD2 | TGTGCCAGCACTCCTTCCGGGGCTAGCGGGAGTCTCTACGAGCAGTACTTC | CASTPSGASGSLYEQYF
TRBJ2-2 | TRBV18 | 16 | . | TRBD1 | TGTGCCAGCTCGGCCAGACAGGGGGCCGGCACCGGGGAGCTGTTTTTT | CASSARQGAGTGELFF
TRBJ2-6 | TRBV30 | 16 | . | . | TGTGCCTGCCCGAGGAGACTAAGCTCTGGGGCCAACGTCCTGACTTTC | CACPRRLSSGANVLTF
TRBJ1-6 | TRBV11-2 | 13 | many | . | TGTGCCAGCATCGACCCCGGGCCCGGTTCCCTCCACTTT | CASIDPGPGSLHF
TRBJ2-3 | TRBV12-3/TRBV12-4 | 16 | many | TRBD2 | TGTGCCAGCAGTTTAAGCGGGACCCTGAGCACAGATACGCAGTATTTT | CASSLSGTLSTDTQYF
TRBJ2-1 | TRBV7-2 | 15 | many | . | TGTGCCAGCAGCTTAGGCCCTGGCAGGGACAATGAGCAGTTCTTC | CASSLGPGRDNEQFF
TRBJ2-4 | TRBV6-1 | 15 | few | TRBD2 | TGTGCCAGCAGCCGGACTAGCGGGAGCGGGGACATTCAGTACTTC | CASSRTSGSGDIQYF
TRBJ1-1 | TRBV19 | 13 | few | . | TGTGCCAGTAGTATAGAAGGGTGGACTGAAGCTTTCTTT | CASSIEGWTEAFF
TRBJ2-7 | TRBV2 | 16 | many | TRBD2 | TGTGCCAGCACCCGGGATGGGGGTAGCGGGAGTGTCGAGCAGTACTTC | CASTRDGGSGSVEQYF
TRBJ2-1 | TRBV2 | 18 | many | TRBD2 | TGTGCCAGCCAAGCACCGGAGGGACTAGCGGATCGATACAATGAGCAGTTCTTC | CASQAPEGLADRYNEQFF
TRBJ2-7 | TRBV7-2 | 18 | . | TRBD2 | TGTGCCAGCAGCTTAGTTGAGGGCCGGGAGGGGATAGGGGGAGAGCAGTACTTC | CASSLVEGREGIGGEQYF
TRBJ2-5 | TRBV4-2 | 15 | many | . | TGTGCCAGCAGCCAAGATGGACTGTCCCAAGAGACCCAGTACTTC | CASSQDGLSQETQYF
TRBJ2-3 | TRBV3-1 | 13 | many | . | TGTGCCAGCAGCGAGGTCCTTACAGATACGCAGTATTTT | CASSEVLTDTQYF
TRBJ2-1 | TRBV29-1 | 18 | few | TRBD2 | TGCAGCGTTTCGCTAGCGGATCCCAAGGAGAGCTCCTACAATGAGCAGTTCTTC | CSVSLADPKESSYNEQFF
TRBJ2-5 | TRBV19 | 14 | few | . | TGTGCCAGTAGTATTAGGCAGGGTAGAGAGACCCAGTACTTC | CASSIRQGRETQYF
TRBJ2-2 | TRBV5-1 | 19 | . | TRBD2 | TGCGCCAGCAGCGTAGGAGGAAACCTAGTAGCGGGGGACACCGGGGAGCTGTTTTTT | CASSVGGNLVAGDTGELFF
TRBJ1-5 | TRBV5-1 | 15 | few | . | TGCGCCAGCAGGGAGGTGCCGGGAAGCAATCAGCCCCAGCATTTT | CASREVPGSNQPQHF
TRBJ1-4 | TRBV20-1 | 14 | . | . | TGCAGTGCTAGCCGCAGGGTCGAAGGTGAAAAACTGTTTTTT | CSASRRVEGEKLFF
TRBJ2-4 | TRBV6-2/TRBV6-3 | 15 | . | . | TGTGCCAGCAGGGCCGACCGACTAGCCAAAAACATTCAGTACTTC | CASRADRLAKNIQYF
TRBJ2-5 | TRBV20-1 | 12 | few | . | TGCAGTGCCTGGACTATCCAAGAGACCCAGTACTTC | CSAWTIQETQYF
TRBJ1-1 | TRBV7-9 | 12 | . | . | TGTGCCAGCAGCTGGCAGGGACTTGAAGCTTTCTTT | CASSWQGLEAFF
TRBJ2-7 | TRBV5-1 | 16 | many | TRBD2 | TGCGCCAGCAGCCGTCAGCGACTAGCGGGCTCCTACGAGCAGTACTTC | CASSRQRLAGSYEQYF
TRBJ1-1 | TRBV19 | 12 | few | . | TGTGCCAGTAACCAGGGGAGCACTGAAGCTTTCTTT | CASNQGSTEAFF
TRBJ1-2 | TRBV2 | 15 | many | . | TGTGCCAGCCTAAGGGGCAAAAAAGGGGTTCTCGGCTACACCTTC | CASLRGKKGVLGYTF
TRBJ1-1 | TRBV2 | 11 | many | . | TGTGCCAGCAGTGGGTGGACTGAAGCTTTCTTT | CASSGWTEAFF
TRBJ2-5 | TRBV20-1 | 14 | many | . | TGCAGTGCTAGTGGGACGGTGTACCAAGAGACCCAGTACTTC | CSASGTVYQETQYF
TRBJ1-5 | TRBV2 | 13 | . | . | TGTGCCAGCACGAGAGGGGGACTTCAGCCCCAGCATTTT | CASTRGGLQPQHF
TRBJ2-1 | TRBV12-3/TRBV12-4 | 13 | . | . | TGTGCCAGCAGTGGGCAGAGGGGCAATGAGCAGTTCTTC | CASSGQRGNEQFF
TRBJ2-1 | TRBV14 | 17 | few | TRBD2 | TGTGCCAGCAGCCAACCGTTACTAGCGGGAGGCTACAATGAGCAGTTCTTC | CASSQPLLAGGYNEQFF
TRBJ2-3 | TRBV19 | 14 | . | TRBD2 | TGTGCCAGTAGTAAGCGGGAGATCACAGATACGCAGTATTTT | CASSKREITDTQYF
TRBJ1-1 | TRBV6-1 | 15 | many | . | TGTGCCAGCAAAGCCCTGTCCCGGATGAACACTGAAGCTTTCTTT | CASKALSRMNTEAFF
TRBJ2-5 | TRBV7-2 | 16 | . | . | TGTGCCAGCAGCTTGGGTGCGGACGTAGGACAAGAGACCCAGTACTTC | CASSLGADVGQETQYF
TRBJ1-4 | TRBV11-2 | 18 | many | TRBD1 | TGTGCCAGCAGCTTGGACAGGGGGCGTTTTTATGGTAATGAAAAACTGTTTTTT | CASSLDRGRFYGNEKLFF
TRBJ2-3 | TRBV12-3/TRBV12-4 | 17 | many | TRBD2 | TGTGCCAGCAGTCCCCATTGGACTAGCGGAGGCACAGATACGCAGTATTTT | CASSPHWTSGGTDTQYF
TRBJ2-3 | TRBV11-1 | 16 | many | TRBD2 | TGTGCCAGCAGCATACTAGCGGGAGTCGTGACAGATACGCAGTATTTT | CASSILAGVVTDTQYF
TRBJ1-2 | TRBV15 | 15 | many | . | TGTGCCACCAGCAGAGATCCCGGCAGTAACTATGGCTACACCTTC | CATSRDPGSNYGYTF
TRBJ2-3 | TRBV28 | 14 | . | . | TGTGCCAGCAGCCTCATAGGTTACACAGATACGCAGTATTTT | CASSLIGYTDTQYF
TRBJ2-1 | TRBV7-9 | 13 | few | . | TGTGCCAGCAGCCCGCCGGGGCCTCAACAGGAGTTCTTC | CASSPPGPQQEFF
TRBJ2-5 | TRBV14 | 14 | many | . | TGTGCCAGCAGCCAAGACATAGTTCAAGAGACCCAGTACTTC | CASSQDIVQETQYF
TRBJ2-5 | TRBV7-8 | 13 | many | TRBD1 | TGTGCCAGCAGATACAGGGGATTCGAGACCCAGTACTTC | CASRYRGFETQYF
TRBJ2-2 | TRBV28 | 16 | many | TRBD2 | TGTGCCAGCAGTTTACTTTTAGCGGGAGAAACCGGGGAGCTGTTTTTT | CASSLLLAGETGELFF
TRBJ1-4 | TRBV20-1 | 15 | many | . | TGCAGTGCTAGAGATGGACGGGGCGAAGGTGAAAAACTGTTTTTT | CSARDGRGEGEKLFF
TRBJ1-5 | TRBV4-1 | 15 | many | TRBD1 | TGCGCCAGCAGCCAACAACAGGGGCCCAATCAGCCCCAGCATTTT | CASSQQQGPNQPQHF
TRBJ2-7 | TRBV11-2 | 12 | many | . | TGTGCCAGCAGCCCAACGCTATACGAGCAGTACTTC | CASSPTLYEQYF